Listed here are 30 T cell receptor beta chains from one sample, sequenced in a study of identical twins. Each CDR3 protein gets one entry after TCRdb re-called the 5' RACE reads with MiXCR. The sample consists of fewer than 500,000 distinct CDR3 sequences, roughly a quarter of them appearing once. The data also belong to a second study, concerning T cells expressing NK-cell markers.

Sequenced sample: CD4+ T cells sorted from blood. The receptors come from a woman between 18 and 30 years old in good health.

Only a few counts were recorded for this clonotype. The CDR3 sequence: CSARWDFHNEQFF. The CDR3 DNA reads as TGCAGTGCTAGATGGGACTTCCACAATGAGCAGTTCTTC. The chain is built from TRBV20-1 and TRBJ2-1, with D possibly TRBD2 on 6 matching bases. Germline-derived CDR1 and CDR2 are DFQATT and SNEGSKA (reference sequence). The CDR3 totals 13 residues. Trimming took off 2 bases at V and 5 bases at J, with 10 bases between the two ends.

Note on this clonotype: One end of the junction fails to match germline, which may point to a read error. This chain connects TRBV10-3 to TRBJ2-2; D might be TRBD1 (6 bases). Germline assignment: CDR1 ENHRY and CDR2 SYGVKD. The CDR3 has 14 amino acids. The CDR3, as DNA: TGTGCCAGCAGTAGGGACACGCACACCGGGGAGCTGTTTTTT. It translates to CASSRDTHTGELFF.

The V gene is TRBV5-1, the J gene TRBJ2-2; 10 nucleotides agree with TRBD2. The V gene's germline CDR1 is SGHRS and CDR2 YFSETQ. The V segment lost 1 base and the J segment 1 base; nucleotides outside the gene matches: 7. CDR3 size: 18 residues. CDR3 region: CASSLPLTSGVNTGELFF. DNA of the CDR3: TGCGCCAGCAGCTTGCCCTTAACTAGCGGGGTGAACACCGGGGAGCTGTTTTTT.

The chain uses TRBV6-5 and TRBJ2-3; tentatively, D is TRBD1 (6 bases). The ends were cut back, 2 bases at V and 0 bases at J, with 9 bases in the middle. CDR1 MNHEY and CDR2 SVGAGI come from the germline V gene. CDR3 length equals 15 residues. As DNA, the CDR3 is TGTGCCAGCAGTTACGGGGGCATTAGCACAGATACGCAGTATTTT. Amino acids: CASSYGGISTDTQYF.

The CDR3 protein is CASSYAPVGYGYTF. The CDR3 nucleotides read TGTGCCAGCAGTTACGCCCCGGTGGGCTATGGCTACACCTTC. The rearrangement links TRBV6-5 to TRBJ1-2; D call uncertain. CDR1 MNHEY and CDR2 SVGAGI come from the germline V gene. The ends were cut back, 2 bases at V and 4 bases at J, with 11 bases in the middle. CDR3 length: 14 residues.

The chain combines TRBV2 with TRBJ1-1, with D unresolved. The V gene's germline CDR1 is SNHLY and CDR2 FYNNEI. Trimming removed 11 bases at V and 1 base at J, with 14 bases between. This CDR3 contains 13 residues. The CDR3 spells CACHVNRNTEAFF. DNA for the CDR3: TGTGCCTGCCACGTAAACAGGAACACTGAAGCTTTCTTT.

This clonotype has a handful of counts. The chain carries TRBV6-5 and TRBJ2-4; D not resolved. Trimming pared 7 bases from V and 7 bases from J, leaving 11 bases between. This CDR3 has 12 residues. CDR1 is MNHEY and CDR2 is SVGAGI in the germline V gene. The CDR3 loop reads CASKATTNIQYF. CDR3 bases: TGTGCCAGCAAGGCCACCACGAACATTCAGTACTTC.

The rearrangement links TRBV7-9 to TRBJ2-2; 9 nucleotides align to TRBD1. V was pared by 3 bases and J by 3 bases, with 5 bases of the junction left unmatched. CDR3 length equals 16 residues. Germline V gene sequence: CDR1 SEHNR, CDR2 FQNEAQ (reference sequence). Here the CDR3 DNA reads TGTGCCAGCAGCTTTCGGGGACAGGGCGACACCGGGGAGCTGTTTTTT. Amino acid sequence: CASSFRGQGDTGELFF.

The chain recombines TRBV6-5 with TRBJ2-1; D may be TRBD2 (5 bases). Germline CDR1 reads MNHEY; CDR2 reads SVGAGI. The V gene lost 2 bases and the J gene lost 4 bases, with 9 bases spanning the gap. The length of the CDR3 is 14 residues. CDR3 residues: CASSYSGEYNEQFF. CDR3 coding DNA: TGTGCCAGCAGTTACAGCGGAGAGTACAATGAGCAGTTCTTC.

This clonotype has just a few counts. The chain has TRBV27 and TRBJ1-5; no definite D call. V lost 7 bases and J 5 bases, leaving 9 bases between the germline ends. This CDR3 spans 12 amino acids. In germline, CDR1 is MNHEY, CDR2 SMNVEV (reference sequence). CDR3 loop: CASIFHDQPQHF. The CDR3 DNA follows: TGTGCCAGCATTTTCCATGATCAGCCCCAGCATTTT.

The genes are TRBV20-1 and TRBJ1-3, with 8 nucleotides matching TRBD1. Germline CDR1 and CDR2: DFQATT and SNEGSKA (reference sequence). After removal of 5 bases from V and 4 bases from J, the junction contained 10 bases not matched to a gene. The CDR3 length is 15 residues. The CDR3 DNA reads TGCAGTGCTCCAGATCAGGGGGCGCGGGGAAACACCATATATTTT. This codes for CSAPDQGARGNTIYF.

This chain connects TRBV4-1 to TRBJ2-2; D is undetermined. CDR1 is MGHRA, CDR2 YSYEKL, per germline. CDR3 length: 14 amino acids. V was clipped by 1 base and J by 1 base, with 4 bases between them. The CDR3 sequence: CASSQVENTGELFF. The CDR3 coding sequence is TGCGCCAGCAGCCAAGTCGAGAACACCGGGGAGCTGTTTTTT.

V and J are TRBV7-3 and TRBJ2-7; D perhaps matches TRBD2 (6 bases). Germline V gene lookup returns CDR1 SGHTA and CDR2 FQGTGA. Trimming took off 7 bases at V and 6 bases at J, with 16 bases between the two ends. This CDR3 contains 13 residues. The CDR3 DNA follows: TGTGCCAGCACCTTGAAGCCCGGGAGCGAGCAGTACTTC. It encodes CASTLKPGSEQYF. The full variable domain, completed using reference TRBV7-3 and TRBJ2-7, is GAGVSQTPSNKVTEKGKYVELRCDPISGHTALYWYRQSLGQGPEFLIYFQGTGAADDSGLPNDRFFAVRPEGSVSTLKIQRTERGDSAVYLCASTLKPGSEQYFGPGTRLTVT.

This clonotype was seen a handful of times. The chain combines TRBV15 with TRBJ2-5; 7 nucleotides match TRBD2. CDR3 size: 17 residues. V gave up 0 bases and J gave up 4 bases; unmatched junction bases: 11. The germline V gene has CDR1 LNHNV and CDR2 YYDKDF (reference sequence). CDR3 coding DNA: TGTGCCACCAGCAGAGATGAGGCGGGAGCAGGGCTAGAGACCCAGTACTTC. Its translation: CATSRDEAGAGLETQYF.

The chain recombines TRBV20-1 with TRBJ1-1; 8 bases are a match to TRBD1. Germline CDR1 DFQATT, CDR2 SNEGSKA (reference sequence). This CDR3 is 10 amino acids long. The V gene end was trimmed by 5 bases and the J gene end by 11 bases; junction bases not matched to a gene: 4. In DNA, the CDR3 is TGCAGTGCTTGGAGACAGGGGGCTTTCTTT. Translation: CSAWRQGAFF.

V is TRBV19 and J is TRBJ1-5; D is possibly TRBD1 (5 bases). Per the germline V gene, CDR1 is LNHDA and CDR2 is SQIVND (reference sequence). The ends were cut back, 7 bases at V and 6 bases at J, with 19 bases in the middle. CDR3 size: 15 residues. CDR3 DNA: TGTGCCAGTACCACAGGCCTGAGTGTGGGTCAGCCCCAGCATTTT. Protein sequence: CASTTGLSVGQPQHF.

The table lists this clonotype with a few counts. This chain connects TRBV5-1 to TRBJ2-1; 7 nucleotides match TRBD2. Looked up from germline, CDR1 is SGHRS and CDR2 is YFSETQ. Trimming took 4 bases from V and 4 from J; bases not matched to a gene: 8. This CDR3 has 15 amino acids. The CDR3 nucleotides are TGCGCCAGCAGCCAACCGGGGGGAAGGTACAATGAGCAGTTCTTC. It yields the protein CASSQPGGRYNEQFF.

The V call is TRBV6-5, the J call TRBJ2-7, with no clear D. CDR3 length: 15 residues. The germline V gene has CDR1 MNHEY and CDR2 SVGAGI. V lost 0 bases and J 2 bases, leaving 11 bases between the germline ends. This CDR3 is CASSYSSDSTYEQYF. The CDR3 region has the DNA TGTGCCAGCAGTTACTCGAGTGACTCCACCTACGAGCAGTACTTC.

This clonotype has only a few counts. CDR3 in DNA: TGTGCCACGCAGGGAAATAATTCACCCCTCCACTTT. Protein sequence: CATQGNNSPLHF. This sequence joins TRBV10-3 and TRBJ1-6; D is perhaps TRBD1 (5 bases). The CDR3 runs 12 residues. Germline assignment: CDR1 ENHRY and CDR2 SYGVKD. V dropped 10 bases and J dropped 5 bases, with 9 bases sitting between them.

The table lists this clonotype with a few counts. The chain joins TRBV20-1 to TRBJ2-3; D uncertain. This CDR3 spans 12 amino acids. Germline V gene sequence: CDR1 DFQATT, CDR2 SNEGSKA (reference sequence). Trimming removed 3 bases from V and 4 bases from J, with 8 bases in between. The CDR3 sequence is CSARNVADTQYF. The CDR3 bases are TGCAGTGCTAGGAATGTAGCAGATACGCAGTATTTT.

V is TRBV6-1 and J is TRBJ2-3; 7 bases align to TRBD2. This CDR3 has 13 amino acids. V was pared by 8 bases and J by 3 bases, with 5 bases of the junction left unmatched. Germline V gene sequence: CDR1 MNHNS, CDR2 SASEGT. The CDR3: CASLGRGTDTQYF. As DNA, the CDR3 is TGTGCCAGCCTGGGGCGGGGGACAGATACGCAGTATTTT.

V and J are TRBV5-1 and TRBJ2-1; TRBD2 is a possible D gene (6 bases). This CDR3 spans 14 amino acids. V lost 4 bases to trimming and J lost 9 bases, with 17 bases between them. Per the germline V gene, CDR1 is SGHRS and CDR2 is YFSETQ. CDR3 bases: TGCGCCAGCAGCGAGGACTACCGGATCGGTGAGCAGTTCTTC. Translating it yields CASSEDYRIGEQFF. Full variable domain (outside the CDR3, taken from reference TRBV5-1 and TRBJ2-1): KAGVTQTPRYLIKTRGQQVTLSCSPISGHRSVSWYQQTPGQGLQFLFEYFSETQRNKGNFPGRFSGRQFSNSRSEMNVSTLELGDSALYLCASSEDYRIGEQFFGPGTRLTVL.

This clonotype has a handful of counts. The gene calls are TRBV5-1 and TRBJ2-3; 14 positions match TRBD2. The germline V gene encodes CDR1 SGHRS and CDR2 YFSETQ. Trimming removed 4 bases from V and 0 bases from J; junction bases left unmatched: 7. This CDR3 region has 18 residues. CDR3 nucleotide sequence: TGCGCCAGCAGCGGACTAGCGGGGGGCTCCCCCAGCACAGATACGCAGTATTTT. Translating gives CASSGLAGGSPSTDTQYF.

The V gene is TRBV10-2, the J gene TRBJ2-5; 11 bases match TRBD2. Trimming cost V 4 bases and J 4 bases; bases outside gene matches: 5. The CDR3 has 15 amino acids. Germline V gives CDR1 WSHSY, CDR2 SAAADI. CDR3: CASSATSGGLETQYF. In DNA form, the CDR3 reads TGCGCCAGCAGTGCAACTAGCGGGGGCTTAGAGACCCAGTACTTC.

The chain employs TRBV6-6 and TRBJ1-1; no definite D call. This CDR3 has 12 amino acids. Germline V gives CDR1 MNHNY, CDR2 SVGAGI (reference sequence). V was clipped by 6 bases and J by 8 bases, with 13 bases between them. In DNA, the CDR3 is TGTGCCAGCAGAAATCCACCCCCGGAAGCTTTCTTT. Amino acid sequence: CASRNPPPEAFF.

There are a few counts of this clonotype. The rearrangement uses TRBV7-9 and TRBJ1-4; D possibly corresponds to TRBD1 (6 bases). Germline V gives CDR1 SEHNR, CDR2 FQNEAQ (reference sequence). Trimming took off 0 bases at V and 6 bases at J, with 8 bases between the two ends. CDR3 size: 14 residues. In DNA, the CDR3 is TGTGCCAGCAGCTTAGCAGGGGGACATGAAAAACTGTTTTTT. Translated: CASSLAGGHEKLFF. The variable domain in full, completed from reference TRBV7-9 and TRBJ1-4, reads DTGVSQNPRHKITKRGQNVTFRCDPISEHNRLYWYRQTLGQGPEFLTYFQNEAQLEKSRLLSDRFSAERPKGSFSTLEIQRTEQGDSAMYLCASSLAGGHEKLFFGSGTQLSVL.

The chain uses TRBV24-1 and TRBJ2-2, with 7 bases identical to TRBD1. Germline CDR1 reads KGHDR; CDR2 reads SFDVKD. The CDR3 runs 17 residues. After removal of 4 bases from V and 3 bases from J, the junction contained 10 bases not matched to a gene. This CDR3 is CATSDPRTGGDTGELFF. The CDR3 coding sequence is TGTGCCACCAGTGACCCAAGGACAGGTGGAGACACCGGGGAGCTGTTTTTT.

This clonotype showed up just a few times. This chain uses TRBV20-1 with TRBJ1-4; D is unclear. V lost 2 bases, J lost 8 bases, and 12 bases lay in between. CDR3 length: 13 residues. Germline CDR1 and CDR2: DFQATT and SNEGSKA (reference sequence). The CDR3 protein is CSARSHGGEKLFF. In DNA, the CDR3 is TGCAGTGCTAGAAGTCACGGAGGCGAAAAACTGTTTTTT.

This clonotype was recorded a few times. The chain couples TRBV11-3 to TRBJ2-7; 7 nucleotides line up with TRBD1. CDR3 length: 13 residues. Germline loops: CDR1 SGHNT, CDR2 YENEEA. V dropped 2 bases and J dropped 5; count of bases not matched to a gene: 3. This chain's CDR3 is CASSLYRGNEQYF. The CDR3 bases are TGTGCCAGCAGCTTATACAGGGGCAACGAGCAGTACTTC.

This clonotype has just a few counts. The V gene is TRBV2, the J gene TRBJ2-5, with D perhaps matching TRBD2 (5 bases). Germline CDR1 is SNHLY and CDR2 is FYNNEI. The V end lost 4 bases, the J end lost 5 bases, and 20 bases lay between the germline ends. The CDR3 totals 16 residues. CDR3: CASSAEGVVVTETQYF. CDR3 DNA: TGTGCCAGCAGTGCCGAGGGAGTGGTTGTTACGGAGACCCAGTACTTC.